Each of the 7 T cell receptor beta chains below was sequenced from the same sample in a study of T cell responses to AZD1222 COVID-19 vaccine. Method: immunoSEQ multiplex PCR; TCRdb's copy keeps in-frame clones and lacks some. The repertoire includes roughly 130,000 clones, around 94% of them detected once, and around 7% sits in the top ten. Sequences were derived from peripheral blood, sampled on day 0 of AZD1222 vaccination. Receptors were obtained from an adult in good health.

The sample holds one count of this clone. The gene calls are TRBV28 and TRBJ1-2, with 11 bases aligning to TRBD1. CDR3 length: 15 residues. Per germline, CDR1 MDHEN and CDR2 SYDVKM. Trimming took 4 bases from V and 7 from J; bases not matched to a gene: 8. This CDR3 is CASSSLGQGAPGYTF. CDR3 nucleotide sequence: TGTGCCAGCAGTTCTCTAGGACAGGGGGCGCCTGGCTACACCTTC.

J is TRBJ2-7 and V is TRBV5-1; D is unresolved. The germline V gene has CDR1 SGHRS and CDR2 YFSETQ. This CDR3 comprises 14 residues. V dropped 5 bases and J dropped 1 base, with 13 bases sitting between them. The CDR3 loop reads CASRPNGGSYEQYF. CDR3 nucleotide sequence: TGCGCCAGCAGGCCTAATGGCGGTTCCTACGAGCAGTACTTC.

This rearrangement joins TRBV25-1 to TRBJ2-6; possibly TRBD2 for D (7 bases). Germline CDR1 reads MGHDK; CDR2 reads SYGVNS. The CDR3 spans 16 residues. The V end lost 6 bases, the J end lost 2 bases, and 14 bases lay between the germline ends. CDR3 nucleotides: TGTGCCAGCAGGGGGGGGCCGGTCGCTGGGGCCAACGTCCTGACTTTC. This encodes CASRGGPVAGANVLTF.

The rearrangement joins TRBV9 to TRBJ2-7; D ambiguous. Trimming cost V 0 bases and J 6 bases, with 4 bases left between them. The CDR3 covers 11 residues. CDR1 is SGDLS, CDR2 YYNGEE, per germline. DNA for the CDR3: TGTGCCAGCAGCGTAGGGAGCGAGCAGTACTTC. Its translation: CASSVGSEQYF.

This clone has a single count. This rearrangement joins TRBV4-1 to TRBJ2-1, with D unresolved. Germline values: CDR1 MGHRA, CDR2 YSYEKL. The CDR3 covers 15 residues. V was trimmed by 1 base and J by 5 bases, leaving 12 bases between them. The CDR3 loop reads CASSQVRGFNNEQFF. CDR3 DNA sequence: TGCGCCAGCAGCCAAGTCCGTGGGTTTAACAATGAGCAGTTCTTC.

The genes are TRBV7-8 and TRBJ2-1; the D is unclear. This CDR3 has 14 amino acids. V dropped 5 bases and J dropped 4 bases, with 12 bases sitting between them. CDR1 SGHVS and CDR2 FQNEAQ come from the germline V gene. Here the CDR3 reads CASSLMGQYNEQFF. DNA for the CDR3: TGTGCCAGCAGCCTCATGGGTCAGTACAATGAGCAGTTCTTC.

The genes are TRBV5-1 and TRBJ2-1; 10 bases match TRBD2. CDR1 and CDR2 from the germline V gene are SGHRS and YFSETQ. V lost 0 bases, J lost 9 bases, and 9 bases stayed unmatched. This CDR3 has 16 residues. The CDR3 region is CASSLEVSGRLSEQFF. The CDR3 DNA reads as TGCGCCAGCAGCTTGGAGGTTAGCGGGAGGTTGAGTGAGCAGTTCTTC. Based on the CDR3 plus reference TRBV5-1 and TRBJ2-1, the full variable domain is KAGVTQTPRYLIKTRGQQVTLSCSPISGHRSVSWYQQTPGQGLQFLFEYFSETQRNKGNFPGRFSGRQFSNSRSEMNVSTLELGDSALYLCASSLEVSGRLSEQFFGPGTRLTVL.